These 8 T cell receptor beta chains were all obtained from the same sample, sequenced in a study of T-cell reconstitution after alpha-beta-depleted transplantation in children. Using unique molecular identifiers, the investigators prepared the TCRbeta library. One entry per CDR3 protein, called by TCRdb with MiXCR from the PCR reads. This sample yields 350,000 to 500,000 distinct CDR3 sequences, of which 43% are seen a single time; around 29% belongs to the top ten. The sample was PBMCs, taken before TCRalphabeta/CD19-depleted stem cell transplant. Receptors originate from a girl aged 2 to 10 with aplastic anemia, due to receive a stem cell transplant.

The chain uses TRBV28 and TRBJ2-3, with TRBD2 identical over 10 bases. The CDR3 spans 18 residues. Germline loops: CDR1 MDHEN, CDR2 SYDVKM. Germline trimming cut 6 bases from V and 4 bases from J; bases unmatched to any gene: 16. Here the CDR3 DNA reads TGTGCCAGCAGCCTCATCGACTCGGGACTAGCGCTCCCAGATACGCAGTATTTT. Translation: CASSLIDSGLALPDTQYF.

This sequence joins TRBV6-5 and TRBJ2-1; a possible D gene is TRBD1 (5 bases). The germline V gene encodes CDR1 MNHEY and CDR2 SVGAGI. V was cut by 2 bases and J by 8 bases, with 19 bases left in between. The CDR3 sequence is 16 residues long. CDR3 sequence reads: CASSYDGALNGHEQFF. The CDR3 coding sequence is TGTGCCAGCAGTTACGATGGGGCGTTGAATGGGCATGAGCAGTTCTTC.

The chain joins TRBV11-2 to TRBJ2-7; TRBD1 matches at 9 bases. Germline values: CDR1 SGHAT, CDR2 FQNNGV. J was trimmed by 3 bases and V by 5 bases; bases with no gene match: 8. The CDR3 sequence is 15 residues long. The CDR3 sequence is CASSEGQGAHYEQYF. In DNA form, the CDR3 reads TGTGCCAGCAGCGAGGGACAGGGTGCCCACTACGAGCAGTACTTC.

This clonotype was counted once. At one end, the junction sequence differs from germline, possibly due to a read error. V and J are TRBV4-1 and TRBJ2-1; perhaps TRBD2 as D (5 bases). Germline CDR1 and CDR2: MGHRA and YSYEKL. The CDR3 is 15 residues long. The CDR3 bases are TGCGCCAGCAGCCAAGGTCGGGGTTCAAACAATGAGCAGTTATTC. It yields the protein CASSQGRGSNNEQLF.

This clonotype was counted only a few times. The DNA for the CDR3 is TGTGCCAGCAGGTCGACTAGCGGGAGACAAGAGACCCAGTACTTC. Translated, it gives CASRSTSGRQETQYF. The J gene is TRBJ2-5, the V gene TRBV6-1; 12 bases agree with TRBD2. The CDR3 length is 15 residues. Germline V gene lookup returns CDR1 MNHNS and CDR2 SASEGT. V lost 6 bases to trimming and J lost 2 bases; unmatched junction nucleotides: 4.

This clonotype was counted ten times or more. The J gene is TRBJ2-3, the V gene TRBV11-2, with unresolved D. Trimming took off 5 bases at V and 1 base at J, with 13 bases between the two ends. Germline CDR1 and CDR2: SGHAT and FQNNGV. This CDR3 region has 15 residues. The CDR3 sequence is CASSLQFRGTDTQYF. CDR3 bases: TGTGCCAGCAGCCTACAATTCCGGGGCACAGATACGCAGTATTTT.

At least ten counts were recorded for this clonotype. The chain links TRBV4-3 to TRBJ1-2; D remains ambiguous. The CDR3 sequence is 13 residues long. The germline CDR1 and CDR2 sequences are LGHNA and YSLEER. V was clipped by 6 bases and J by 7 bases, with 15 bases between them. The CDR3 spells CASRDSGRPGYTF. The CDR3 region has the DNA TGCGCCAGCAGGGATTCGGGCCGCCCTGGCTACACCTTC.

This clonotype was seen many times. The chain carries TRBV7-2 and TRBJ1-5, with no clear D. Germline V CDR1 and CDR2: SGHTA, FQGNSA. V lost 5 bases and J lost 0, with 11 bases in between. CDR3 length: 15 amino acids. The CDR3 DNA is TGTGCCAGCAGCCCTCGGTCTAATAGCAATCAGCCCCAGCATTTT. Its translation is CASSPRSNSNQPQHF.